The source of this T cell receptor beta chain is a study of Ad26.COV2.S vaccination and SARS-CoV-2 variants. Study conclusions and caveats: Responses of T cells in total may have been underestimated by the TCR breadth and depth analyses.

This CDR3 contains 13 residues. Trimming removed 5 bases at V and 5 bases at J, with 13 bases between. The repertoire was sequenced with immunoSEQ multiplex PCR; TCRdb's copy has only in-frame clones and lacks some. The sample lists fewer than 500,000 clones; 89% were seen once. As concerns this clone: Its antigen is currently unknown.

Treatment described: approximately 18 received Ad26.COV2.S at low or high dose, single or two shots; 5 received placebo; per-sample allocation not given. Day 63 following the first vaccine or placebo injection was when the samples were taken. An 18-55-year-old adult in Boston served as donor. The source material was peripheral blood, sampled in a trial of Ad26.COV2.S vaccine versus placebo. The gene calls are TRBV12-3 or TRBV12-4 and TRBJ2-7; either TRBD1 or TRBD2 may supply D (5 bases each). The clonotype was recovered from a person aged 18-65 years who received the Ad26.COV2.S COVID-19 vaccine or a placebo. CDR3 sequence: CASSLDQGHEQYF. In nucleotides, the CDR3 is TGTGCCAGCAGTCTAGACCAGGGACACGAGCAGTACTTC.